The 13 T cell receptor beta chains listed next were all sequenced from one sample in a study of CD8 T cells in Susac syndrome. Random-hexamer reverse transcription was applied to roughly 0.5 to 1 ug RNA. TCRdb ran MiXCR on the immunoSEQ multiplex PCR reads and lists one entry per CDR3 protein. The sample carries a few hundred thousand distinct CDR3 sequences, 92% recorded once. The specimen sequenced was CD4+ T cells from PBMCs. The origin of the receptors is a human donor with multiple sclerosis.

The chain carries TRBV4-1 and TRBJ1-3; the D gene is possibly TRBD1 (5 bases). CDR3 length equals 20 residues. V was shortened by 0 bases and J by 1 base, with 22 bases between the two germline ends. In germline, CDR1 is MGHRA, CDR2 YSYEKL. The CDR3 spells CASSQESGGTHSPSGNTIYF. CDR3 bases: TGCGCCAGCAGCCAAGAAAGCGGGGGGACGCATTCGCCATCTGGAAACACCATATATTTT.

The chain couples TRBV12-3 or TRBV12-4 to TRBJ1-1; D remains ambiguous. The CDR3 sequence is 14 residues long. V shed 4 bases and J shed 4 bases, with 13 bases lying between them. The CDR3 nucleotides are TGTGCCAGCAGTTCCAGCCCCAGCAGCACTGAAGCTTTCTTT. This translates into CASSSSPSSTEAFF.

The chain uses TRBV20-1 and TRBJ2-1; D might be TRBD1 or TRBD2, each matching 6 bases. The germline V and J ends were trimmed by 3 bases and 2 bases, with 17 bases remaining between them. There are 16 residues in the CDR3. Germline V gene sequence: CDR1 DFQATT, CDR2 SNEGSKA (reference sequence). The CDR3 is CSARNPWGDTYNEQFF. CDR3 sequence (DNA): TGCAGTGCTAGGAACCCTTGGGGGGACACCTACAATGAGCAGTTCTTC.

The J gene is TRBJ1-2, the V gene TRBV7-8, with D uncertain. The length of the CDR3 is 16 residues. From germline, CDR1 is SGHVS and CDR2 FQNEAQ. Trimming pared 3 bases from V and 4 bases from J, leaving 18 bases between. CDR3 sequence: CASSFRVPNQVYGYTF. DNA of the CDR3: TGTGCCAGCAGCTTTCGCGTACCCAATCAAGTCTATGGCTACACCTTC.

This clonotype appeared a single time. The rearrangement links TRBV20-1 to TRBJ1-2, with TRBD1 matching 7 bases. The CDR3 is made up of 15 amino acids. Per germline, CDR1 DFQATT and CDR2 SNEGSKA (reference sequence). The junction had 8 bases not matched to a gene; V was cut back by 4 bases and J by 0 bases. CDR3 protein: CSATRDRASNYGYTF. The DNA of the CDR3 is TGCAGTGCTACCCGGGACAGAGCCTCTAACTATGGCTACACCTTC.

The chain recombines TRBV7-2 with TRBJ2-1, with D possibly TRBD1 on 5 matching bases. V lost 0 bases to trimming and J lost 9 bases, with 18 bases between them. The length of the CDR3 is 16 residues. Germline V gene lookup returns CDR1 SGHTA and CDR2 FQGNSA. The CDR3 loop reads CASSLAVGHGLGEQFF. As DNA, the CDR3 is TGTGCCAGCAGCTTAGCGGTGGGGCACGGCCTCGGTGAGCAGTTCTTC.

The CDR3 here is CASCRPRYEQYF. CDR3 coding DNA: TGTGCCAGCTGCCGTCCCCGTTACGAGCAGTACTTC. The V gene is TRBV28, the J gene TRBJ2-7; no definite D call. CDR3 size: 12 residues. Germline CDR1 MDHEN, CDR2 SYDVKM. Between the trimmed V and J ends, which lost 8 bases and 4 bases, there was a span of 12 bases. Full variable domain (outside the CDR3, taken from reference TRBV28 and TRBJ2-7): DVKVTQSSRYLVKRTGEKVFLECVQDMDHENMFWYRQDPGLGLRLIYFSYDVKMKEKGDIPEGYSVSREKKERFSLILESASTNQTSMYLCASCRPRYEQYFGPGTRLTVT.

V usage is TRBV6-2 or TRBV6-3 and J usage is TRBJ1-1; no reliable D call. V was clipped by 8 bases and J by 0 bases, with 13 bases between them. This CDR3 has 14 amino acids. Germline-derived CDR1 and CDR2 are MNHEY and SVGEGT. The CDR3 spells CASGSGSMNTEAFF. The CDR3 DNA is TGTGCCAGCGGAAGCGGCAGTATGAACACTGAAGCTTTCTTT.

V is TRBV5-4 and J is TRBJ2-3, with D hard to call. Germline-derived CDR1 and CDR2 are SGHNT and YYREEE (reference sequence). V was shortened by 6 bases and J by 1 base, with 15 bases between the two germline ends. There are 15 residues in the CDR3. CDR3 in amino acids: CASTTQRAGTDTQYF. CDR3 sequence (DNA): TGTGCCAGCACAACCCAACGAGCCGGCACAGATACGCAGTATTTT. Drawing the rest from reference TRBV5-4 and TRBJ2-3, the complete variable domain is ETGVTQSPTHLIKTRGQQVTLRCSSQSGHNTVSWYQQALGQGPQFIFQYYREEENGRGNFPPRFSGLQFPNYSSELNVNALELDDSALYLCASTTQRAGTDTQYFGPGTRLTVL.

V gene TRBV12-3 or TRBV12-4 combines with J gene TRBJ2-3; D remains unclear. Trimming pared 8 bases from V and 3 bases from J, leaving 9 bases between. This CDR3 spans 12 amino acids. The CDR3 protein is CASSVGTDTQYF. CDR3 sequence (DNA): TGTGCCAGCTCAGTAGGGACAGATACGCAGTATTTT.

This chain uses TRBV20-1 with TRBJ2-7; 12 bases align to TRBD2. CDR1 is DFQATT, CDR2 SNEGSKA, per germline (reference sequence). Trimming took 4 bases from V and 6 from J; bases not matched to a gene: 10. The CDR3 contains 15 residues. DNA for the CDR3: TGCAGTGCTAAAGGGGCTAGCGGGAGGGCCCTCGAGCAGTACTTC. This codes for CSAKGASGRALEQYF.

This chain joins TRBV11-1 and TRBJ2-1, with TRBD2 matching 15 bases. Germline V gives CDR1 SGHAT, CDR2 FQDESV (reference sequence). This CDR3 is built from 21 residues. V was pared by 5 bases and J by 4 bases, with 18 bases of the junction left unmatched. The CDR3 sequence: CASSPPQPGLAGGRDYNEQFF. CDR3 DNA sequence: TGTGCCAGCAGCCCTCCTCAACCGGGACTAGCGGGAGGTCGGGATTACAATGAGCAGTTCTTC.

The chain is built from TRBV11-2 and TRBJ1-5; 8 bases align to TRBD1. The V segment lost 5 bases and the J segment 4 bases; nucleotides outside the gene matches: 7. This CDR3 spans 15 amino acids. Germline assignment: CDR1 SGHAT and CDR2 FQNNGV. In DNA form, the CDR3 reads TGTGCCAGCAGCGGCGGGCAGGGGGCTAATCAGCCCCAGCATTTT. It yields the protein CASSGGQGANQPQHF. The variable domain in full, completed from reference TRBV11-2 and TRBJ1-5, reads EAGVAQSPRYKIIEKRQSVAFWCNPISGHATLYWYQQILGQGPKLLIQFQNNGVVDDSQLPKDRFSAERLKGVDSTLKIQPAKLEDSAVYLCASSGGQGANQPQHFGDGTRLSIL.